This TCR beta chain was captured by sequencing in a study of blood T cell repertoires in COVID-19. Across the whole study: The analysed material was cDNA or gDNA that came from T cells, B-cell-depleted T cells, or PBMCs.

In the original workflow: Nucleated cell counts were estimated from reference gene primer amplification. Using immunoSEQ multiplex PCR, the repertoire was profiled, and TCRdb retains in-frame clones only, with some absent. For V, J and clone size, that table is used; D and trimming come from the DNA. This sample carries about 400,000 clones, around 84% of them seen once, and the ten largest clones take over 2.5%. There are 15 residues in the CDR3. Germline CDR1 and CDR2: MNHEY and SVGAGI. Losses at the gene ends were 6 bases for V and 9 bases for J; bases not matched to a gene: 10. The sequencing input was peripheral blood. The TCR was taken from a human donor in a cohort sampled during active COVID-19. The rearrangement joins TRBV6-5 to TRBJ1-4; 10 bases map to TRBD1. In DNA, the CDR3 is TGTGCCAGCAGAACCGGGACAGGGGATCTTAAAAAACTGTTTTTT. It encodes CASRTGTGDLKKLFF.